A selection of T cell receptor beta chains follows, all from one sample in a study of identical twins. TCRdb re-called the 5' RACE reads with MiXCR, one entry per CDR3 protein. The profile shows about 290,000 distinct CDR3 sequences, roughly 9.7% of them singletons. Separately, the same data were catalogued under a study of yellow fever vaccine responses in identical twins.

Sequenced input: CD8+ T cells sorted from blood. These receptors were collected from a woman in her late teens or twenties in good health. The CDR3 runs from the conserved cysteine through the conserved F or W. Fields, in order: J gene, D gene, V gene, clone size, CDR3 protein, CDR3 DNA. A D gene is named only where the DNA matches it firmly. Clone size is shown for a subset of rows, as once, few, many or a class of expanded clone.

j_gene: TRBJ2-1
d_gene: TRBD1
v_gene: TRBV7-2
abundance: few
CDR3aa: CASSLRDRGYNEQFF
CDR3nt: TGTGCCAGCAGCTTACGGGACAGGGGCTACAATGAGCAGTTCTTC

j_gene: TRBJ2-1
d_gene: -
v_gene: TRBV5-1
abundance: few
CDR3aa: CASSVHRGSSYNEQFF
CDR3nt: TGCGCCAGCAGCGTACATCGGGGGAGCTCCTACAATGAGCAGTTCTTC

j_gene: TRBJ2-7
d_gene: -
v_gene: TRBV20-1
abundance: -
CDR3aa: CSARAPTETLGEQYF
CDR3nt: TGCAGTGCTAGAGCCCCAACAGAGACCTTGGGGGAGCAGTACTTC

j_gene: TRBJ1-1
d_gene: -
v_gene: TRBV12-3/TRBV12-4
abundance: few
CDR3aa: CASSLEPEAFF
CDR3nt: TGTGCCAGCAGTTTAGAGCCAGAAGCTTTCTTT

j_gene: TRBJ1-5
d_gene: -
v_gene: TRBV6-2/TRBV6-3
abundance: -
CDR3aa: CASSHSGSGNQPQHF
CDR3nt: TGTGCCAGCAGCCACTCGGGCTCGGGCAATCAGCCCCAGCATTTT

j_gene: TRBJ2-1
d_gene: TRBD2
v_gene: TRBV11-2
abundance: few
CDR3aa: CASSIPPGTSGKTSYNEQFF
CDR3nt: TGTGCCAGCAGCATCCCGCCGGGGACTAGCGGGAAGACCTCCTACAATGAGCAGTTCTTC

j_gene: TRBJ2-1
d_gene: TRBD2
v_gene: TRBV4-3
abundance: few
CDR3aa: CASSQGRLATSYNEQFF
CDR3nt: TGCGCCAGCAGCCAGGGAAGACTAGCGACCTCTTACAATGAGCAGTTCTTC

j_gene: TRBJ2-1
d_gene: TRBD2
v_gene: TRBV25-1
abundance: many
CDR3aa: CASSDVPRGSGSYNEQFF
CDR3nt: TGTGCCAGCAGTGATGTTCCCAGAGGGAGCGGGAGCTACAATGAGCAGTTCTTC

j_gene: TRBJ2-7
d_gene: -
v_gene: TRBV3-1
abundance: few
CDR3aa: CASSLTGLGSYEQYF
CDR3nt: TGTGCCAGCAGCCTAACAGGTTTGGGCTCCTACGAGCAGTACTTC

j_gene: TRBJ2-7
d_gene: TRBD1
v_gene: TRBV18
abundance: few
CDR3aa: CASSPPQGATPVQYF
CDR3nt: TGTGCCAGCTCACCACCGCAGGGGGCTACCCCTGTGCAGTACTTC

j_gene: TRBJ2-3
d_gene: TRBD1
v_gene: TRBV6-2/TRBV6-3
abundance: many
CDR3aa: CASSLGTERLIRYF
CDR3nt: TGTGCCAGCAGCCTCGGGACAGAAAGGCTTATAAGGTATTTT

j_gene: TRBJ2-2
d_gene: -
v_gene: TRBV9
abundance: many
CDR3aa: CASSVGQAHTGELFF
CDR3nt: TGTGCCAGCAGCGTAGGACAGGCTCACACCGGGGAGCTGTTTTTT

j_gene: TRBJ2-5
d_gene: TRBD1
v_gene: TRBV28
abundance: -
CDR3aa: CASRGTDQETQYF
CDR3nt: TGTGCCAGCAGGGGGACAGACCAAGAGACCCAGTACTTC